This T cell receptor beta chain was sequenced in a study of T cells in Graves' hyperthyroidism and ophthalmopathy. Comments on this clonotype: What it binds is not known. The junction differs from germline at one of its ends, possibly a read error.

Study-wide points: Among clonotypes expanded in thyroid above 0.001, most were also found in blood. The model predicted ophthalmopathy a median around 6.5 months before onset.

The CDR3 has 14 residues. The germline CDR1 and CDR2 sequences are MNHEY and SMNVEV (reference sequence). Among the patients, aged 18 to 65, hyperthyroidism was newly diagnosed and had lasted under 2 months. In making diagnoses, clinical symptoms, serum thyroxine and TRAb, thyroid ultrasound and orbital computed tomography were all used. The source material, RNA transcripts, was used to amplify TCR beta CDR3 regions. The HTBI set primed first-round TCR CDR3 RT-PCR. TCRdb reprocessed the multiplex PCR reads via MiXCR and lists one record per CDR3 protein. In the table there are about 690,000 distinct CDR3 sequences, approximately 15% of which are singletons.

This receptor was taken from a man aged 45 to 65 with Graves' hyperthyroidism. What was sequenced was blood. The chain has TRBV27 and TRBJ2-7, with TRBD1 matching 9 bases. The CDR3, as DNA: TGTGCCTGCAGTTTCCCGGGACAGGGCCACGAGCAGTACTTC. Its protein is CACSFPGQGHEQYF.